What follows are 24 T cell receptor beta chains derived from one specimen sequenced in a study of OX40 agonist ivuxolimab in advanced cancers. Only in-frame clones appear in the TCRdb table, and some are missing; sequencing was by immunoSEQ multiplex PCR. The data contain some 69,000 clones, roughly 92% of them singletons. The starting material was CD4+ or CD8+ T cells sorted from blood, obtained in a trial of the OX40 agonist ivuxolimab. The source of these receptors is an adult with an advanced solid tumor such as melanoma, head and neck, liver or kidney cancer.

The chain uses TRBV5-1 and TRBJ2-1; D is unresolved. V lost 2 bases and J lost 8, with 23 bases in between. This CDR3 region has 17 residues. Per the germline V gene, CDR1 is SGHRS and CDR2 is YFSETQ. The CDR3 spells CASSFSNSGWVYYEQFF. The CDR3 nucleotides are TGCGCCAGCAGCTTTTCAAATTCTGGGTGGGTTTACTATGAGCAGTTCTTC.

In the case of this clone: Other DNA sequences within the sample encode an identical CDR3. The chain employs TRBV5-1 and TRBJ2-1, with 7 bases fitting TRBD2. Unmatched junction bases numbered 0, after V lost 0 bases and J lost 0 bases. The CDR3 spans 15 residues. Germline V gives CDR1 SGHRS, CDR2 YFSETQ. The CDR3 spells CASSLGGSSYNEQFF. In DNA form, the CDR3 reads TGCGCCAGCAGCTTGGGCGGGAGCTCCTACAATGAGCAGTTCTTC.

The rearrangement links TRBV6-6 to TRBJ2-7; TRBD1 matches 9 bases. V was clipped by 5 bases and J by 4 bases; unmatched bases: 9. Germline V gives CDR1 MNHNY, CDR2 SVGAGI (reference sequence). This CDR3 has 15 amino acids. The DNA for the CDR3 is TGTGCCAGCAGTCGACCGGGACAGGGAGAGTACGAGCAGTACTTC. Its translation is CASSRPGQGEYEQYF.

The rearrangement links TRBV19 to TRBJ2-5, with D uncertain. Germline loops: CDR1 LNHDA, CDR2 SQIVND (reference sequence). The CDR3 length is 15 residues. V was trimmed by 6 bases and J by 2 bases, leaving 16 bases between them. The chain's CDR3 is CASSDRSRAQETQYF. CDR3 coding DNA: TGTGCCAGTAGCGATAGGTCTAGGGCACAAGAGACCCAGTACTTC.

The V and J genes are TRBV5-4 and TRBJ1-1, with unresolved D. CDR1 is SGHNT, CDR2 YYREEE, per germline (reference sequence). Deletions cut 7 bases from V and 1 base from J, with 8 bases between. The CDR3 loop spans 12 amino acids. The CDR3 nucleotides are TGTGCCAGCTCCATCCAGAACACTGAAGCTTTCTTT. Translation: CASSIQNTEAFF.

The rearrangement uses TRBV7-6 and TRBJ2-7; no clear D. V shed 4 bases and J shed 2 bases, with 6 bases lying between them. The germline V gene encodes CDR1 SGHVS and CDR2 FNYEAQ. This CDR3 spans 12 amino acids. Here the CDR3 reads CASSSTPYEQYF. CDR3 nucleotide sequence: TGTGCCAGCAGCTCGACTCCCTACGAGCAGTACTTC.

The CDR3 protein is CASSRRFGSLQETQYF. Written as DNA, the CDR3 is TGTGCCAGCAGTCGCCGCTTTGGTAGCCTCCAAGAGACCCAGTACTTC. The rearrangement links TRBV6-6 to TRBJ2-5; D is uncertain. The CDR3 length is 16 residues. CDR1 is MNHNY, CDR2 SVGAGI, per germline (reference sequence). Between the trimmed V and J ends, which lost 5 bases and 1 base, there was a span of 17 bases.

This chain joins TRBV9 and TRBJ1-6, with D hard to call. The CDR3 covers 14 residues. Germline CDR1 SGDLS, CDR2 YYNGEE. V was cut by 4 bases and J by 13 bases, with 18 bases left in between. The CDR3 nucleotides are TGTGCCAGCAGCCCCCTTGGAGGAAAGGGTCCCCTCCACTTT. It specifies CASSPLGGKGPLHF.

In its sample, this clone was seen once. This chain uses TRBV5-1 with TRBJ1-4; 7 bases map to TRBD1. CDR3 length equals 16 residues. Unmatched junction bases numbered 6, after V lost 0 bases and J lost 4 bases. CDR1 is SGHRS and CDR2 is YFSETQ in the germline V gene. The CDR3, as DNA: TGCGCCAGCAGCTTGGGACCCCAGGGGGGTAATGAAAAACTGTTTTTT. Encoded protein: CASSLGPQGGNEKLFF.

The J gene is TRBJ2-2, the V gene TRBV19; 8 positions match TRBD1. V shed 8 bases, J shed 1 base, and the junction held 6 bases outside the gene matches. The CDR3 consists of 15 residues. Looked up from germline, CDR1 is LNHDA and CDR2 is SQIVND (reference sequence). The CDR3 DNA sequence: TGTGCCAGTTCAGGGGGCGTAAGGAACACCGGGGAGCTGTTTTTT. Encoded protein: CASSGGVRNTGELFF.

This chain connects TRBV7-3 to TRBJ2-3, with no clear D. V lost 3 bases and J 0 bases, leaving 7 bases between the germline ends. This CDR3 is 14 amino acids long. In germline, CDR1 is SGHTA, CDR2 FQGTGA. CDR3 in DNA: TGTGCCAGCAGCTTGCAGTCTAGCACAGATACGCAGTATTTT. Amino acids: CASSLQSSTDTQYF.

The chain has TRBV5-1 and TRBJ1-5; D possibly corresponds to TRBD1 (5 bases). V lost 0 bases, J lost 2 bases, and 9 bases lay in between. Germline V gives CDR1 SGHRS, CDR2 YFSETQ. This CDR3 contains 15 residues. The CDR3 bases are TGCGCCAGCAGCTTGGATTCGGGGGGCAATCAGCCCCAGCATTTT. As protein: CASSLDSGGNQPQHF.

The chain combines TRBV2 with TRBJ2-7, with TRBD2 matching 11 bases. V dropped 8 bases and J dropped 3; count of bases not matched to a gene: 3. Germline V gene sequence: CDR1 SNHLY, CDR2 FYNNEI. The CDR3 contains 13 residues. The DNA of the CDR3 is TGTGCCAGCCCCGGACTAGCGGGCTACGAGCAGTACTTC. Protein product: CASPGLAGYEQYF.

This chain joins TRBV9 and TRBJ1-3; D remains ambiguous. Germline values: CDR1 SGDLS, CDR2 YYNGEE. This CDR3 has 16 residues. Trimming shortened V by 0 bases and J by 0 bases, and 10 bases separated the two germline ends. CDR3 nucleotides: TGTGCCAGCAGCGTAGACAGTGCCAACTCTGGAAACACCATATATTTT. Translating it yields CASSVDSANSGNTIYF.

V and J are TRBV15 and TRBJ2-6; TRBD2 aligns across 7 bases. Germline CDR1 LNHNV, CDR2 YYDKDF (reference sequence). This CDR3 is 17 amino acids long. J gave up 0 bases and V 3 bases, and 5 bases lay outside the gene matches. The CDR3 is CATSRTSPNSGANVLTF. The CDR3 nucleotides are TGTGCCACCAGCAGGACTAGCCCCAACTCTGGGGCCAACGTCCTGACTTTC.

This chain uses TRBV7-9 with TRBJ2-1; 9 nucleotides agree with TRBD2. Germline loops: CDR1 SEHNR, CDR2 FQNEAQ (reference sequence). Trimming took 5 bases from V and 6 from J; bases not matched to a gene: 8. The CDR3 is made up of 15 amino acids. The DNA for the CDR3 is TGTGCCAGCAGCGGTAGCGGGAGCATATTCAATGAGCAGTTCTTC. Its protein is CASSGSGSIFNEQFF.

The chain employs TRBV19 and TRBJ1-1; D call uncertain. The CDR3 is 13 amino acids. Germline V CDR1 and CDR2: LNHDA, SQIVND (reference sequence). Trimming pared 1 base from V and 3 bases from J, leaving 6 bases between. CDR3 in amino acids: CASSIVRYTEAFF. CDR3 in DNA: TGTGCCAGTAGTATAGTCAGATACACTGAAGCTTTCTTT.

This CDR3 reads CASSIWGSQETQYF. DNA for the CDR3: TGTGCCAGTAGTATTTGGGGAAGTCAAGAGACCCAGTACTTC. The chain joins TRBV19 to TRBJ2-5, with D uncertain. This CDR3 is built from 14 residues. Germline V CDR1 and CDR2: LNHDA, SQIVND (reference sequence). Trimming shortened V by 3 bases and J by 2 bases, and 10 bases separated the two germline ends.

This chain joins TRBV10-3 and TRBJ1-1; D is unclear. The germline V gene encodes CDR1 ENHRY and CDR2 SYGVKD. V shed 2 bases and J shed 4 bases, with 17 bases lying between them. This CDR3 spans 16 amino acids. The CDR3 DNA follows: TGTGCCATCAGTGAGCCCGCGAGCGGGGAGGGCACTGAAGCTTTCTTT. Its translation is CAISEPASGEGTEAFF.

This chain joins TRBV7-3 and TRBJ2-2, with 11 bases identical to TRBD1. J lost 6 bases, V lost 5 bases, and 2 bases had no gene match. CDR1 and CDR2 from the germline V gene are SGHTA and FQGTGA. The length of the CDR3 is 14 residues. Here the CDR3 DNA reads TGTGCCAGCAGCCCGGACAGGGGGCCCGGGGAGCTGTTTTTT. Protein sequence: CASSPDRGPGELFF.

The CDR3 DNA sequence: TGTGCCAGCAGTTACTCTGGCCCGGGGCTGGCGAATACGCAGTATTTT. Its translation: CASSYSGPGLANTQYF. The chain employs TRBV6-5 and TRBJ2-3; either TRBD1 or TRBD2 may fit D (5 bases each). Germline lookup yields CDR1 MNHEY and CDR2 SVGAGI. This CDR3 region has 16 residues. Trimming cost V 0 bases and J 7 bases, with 17 bases left between them.

The chain combines TRBV5-5 with TRBJ1-3; D remains ambiguous. The germline CDR1 and CDR2 sequences are SGHKS and YYEKEE (reference sequence). The CDR3 runs to 15 residues. Trimming shortened V by 4 bases and J by 1 base, and 12 bases separated the two germline ends. CDR3 nucleotide sequence: TGTGCCAGCAGCCCGCGGCCAGCATCTGGAAACACCATATATTTT. As protein: CASSPRPASGNTIYF.

V is TRBV28 and J is TRBJ1-3, with D possibly TRBD1 on 5 matching bases. The CDR3 totals 14 residues. Germline assignment: CDR1 MDHEN and CDR2 SYDVKM. V was cut by 10 bases and J by 0 bases, with 13 bases left in between. The CDR3 nucleotides are TGTGCCACCATAAGTAGGGGCTCTGGAAACACCATATATTTT. Protein sequence: CATISRGSGNTIYF.

This clone has a single count. This chain connects TRBV5-1 to TRBJ1-2, with D possibly matching TRBD1 (5 bases). This CDR3 comprises 15 residues. Per the germline V gene, CDR1 is SGHRS and CDR2 is YFSETQ. Trimming removed 0 bases at V and 8 bases at J, with 17 bases between. Here the CDR3 reads CASSLDSGVPSGYTF. Here the CDR3 DNA reads TGCGCCAGCAGCTTGGATTCGGGGGTCCCCTCCGGCTACACCTTC. Filled out from reference TRBV5-1 and TRBJ1-2, the complete variable domain reads KAGVTQTPRYLIKTRGQQVTLSCSPISGHRSVSWYQQTPGQGLQFLFEYFSETQRNKGNFPGRFSGRQFSNSRSEMNVSTLELGDSALYLCASSLDSGVPSGYTFGSGTRLTVV.